A single sample gave rise to the 25 T cell receptor beta chains below, sequenced in a study of blood T cell repertoires in COVID-19. Only in-frame clones appear in the TCRdb table, and some are missing; sequencing was by immunoSEQ multiplex PCR. Of 300,000 to 400,000 clones in the sample, 80% to 90% were seen once. Sequencing was done on a sample of PBMCs or T cells enriched from blood (not recorded which). These receptors all come from a woman in her thirties or forties with acute COVID-19.

This clone turned up a few times. The gene calls are TRBV27 and TRBJ1-1; no firm D call. The germline V gene has CDR1 MNHEY and CDR2 SMNVEV (reference sequence). Trimming stripped 5 bases from V and 4 bases from J, with 11 bases between. CDR3 size: 13 residues. In nucleotides, the CDR3 is TGTGCCAGCAGTCTGGCCCGACTCACTGAAGCTTTCTTT. It codes for CASSLARLTEAFF.

In regard to this clone: The germline gene is not matched at one end of the junction; a read error may be the cause. The chain uses TRBV5-1 and TRBJ1-3; the D is unclear. Germline V gene data show CDR1 as SGHRS and CDR2 as YFSETQ. The CDR3 totals 15 residues. CDR3 in amino acids: CASRLGPTEGNTIYF. As DNA, the CDR3 is TGCGCCAGCAGGTTGGGCCCCACGGAGGGAAACACCATATATTTT. The whole variable domain, filled in from reference TRBV5-1 and TRBJ1-3, reads KAGVTQTPRYLIKTRGQQVTLSCSPISGHRSVSWYQQTPGQGLQFLFEYFSETQRNKGNFPGRFSGRQFSNSRSEMNVSTLELGDSALYLCASRLGPTEGNTIYFGEGSWLTVV.

This clone was recorded a few times. The rearrangement links TRBV27 to TRBJ1-1; 9 nucleotides agree with TRBD1. V lost 6 bases and J lost 6; bases outside the gene matches: 8. This CDR3 contains 14 residues. Germline V gene lookup returns CDR1 MNHEY and CDR2 SMNVEV (reference sequence). CDR3 sequence reads: CASRIATGGAEAFF. The DNA for the CDR3 is TGTGCCAGCAGGATTGCCACAGGGGGCGCTGAAGCTTTCTTT.

This clone was counted a few times. The chain joins TRBV3-1 (or the pseudogene TRBV3-2) to TRBJ1-1; tentative D call: TRBD1 (6 bases). V lost 4 bases, J lost 3 bases, and 15 bases lay in between. Germline V lookup: CDR1 LGHDT, CDR2 YNNKEL (reference sequence). The length of the CDR3 is 15 residues. Written as DNA, the CDR3 is TGTGCCAGCAGCCCGTCAGGGGCGGAGGACACTGAAGCTTTCTTT. It yields the protein CASSPSGAEDTEAFF.

The gene calls are TRBV5-6 and TRBJ1-6, with 7 bases identical to TRBD1. This CDR3 has 16 amino acids. V shed 3 bases and J 2 bases; nucleotides not matched to a gene: 5. CDR1 and CDR2 from the germline V gene are SGHDT and YYEEEE. The CDR3 spells CASSWGGQAYNSPLHF. The CDR3 DNA sequence: TGTGCCAGCAGCTGGGGCGGACAGGCCTATAATTCACCCCTCCACTTT.

The rearrangement links TRBV4-3 to TRBJ2-7, with D perhaps matching TRBD1 (5 bases). CDR1 is LGHNA and CDR2 is YSLEER in the germline V gene. CDR3 size: 19 residues. V was pared by 2 bases and J by 0 bases, with 23 bases between. The CDR3 loop reads CASSQLDTPFILSSYEQYF. DNA for the CDR3: TGCGCCAGCAGCCAATTGGACACTCCTTTTATCTTAAGCTCCTACGAGCAGTACTTC.

The chain recombines TRBV12-1 with TRBJ2-3; whether TRBD2, the table's D call, matches the DNA was not checked. TRBV12-1 is a pseudogene. There are 17 residues in the CDR3. The CDR3 DNA sequence: TGTGCCAGCAGCTTCGGACTAGCGGTTCTTCAACCGTGTACGCAGTATTTT. This encodes CASSFGLAVLQPCTQYF.

This chain links TRBV7-2 with TRBJ2-7; 9 bases are shared with TRBD2. V shed 5 bases and J 2 bases; nucleotides not matched to a gene: 4. Germline V gene data show CDR1 as SGHTA and CDR2 as FQGNSA. This CDR3 contains 14 residues. CDR3: CASSPSSGAYEQYF. The CDR3 DNA reads as TGTGCCAGCAGCCCCTCTAGCGGGGCCTACGAGCAGTACTTC.

The rearrangement uses TRBV6-2 or TRBV6-3 and TRBJ2-7, with 14 positions matching TRBD2. Trimming cost V 5 bases and J 6 bases; bases outside gene matches: 6. Germline CDR1 and CDR2: MNHEY and SVGEGT. The CDR3 length is 15 residues. The chain's CDR3 is CASSPWGLAGVEQYF. For the CDR3, the DNA is TGTGCCAGCAGTCCCTGGGGACTAGCGGGAGTCGAGCAGTACTTC.

The chain employs TRBV5-1 and TRBJ2-3, with 7 nucleotides matching TRBD1. V gave up 3 bases and J gave up 0 bases; unmatched junction bases: 10. From germline, CDR1 is SGHRS and CDR2 YFSETQ. CDR3 size: 17 residues. CDR3 nucleotides: TGCGCCAGCAGCTCGGTTCCGGGACAGCTAAGCACAGATACGCAGTATTTT. Amino acids: CASSSVPGQLSTDTQYF. Variable domain in full (rest from reference TRBV5-1 and TRBJ2-3): KAGVTQTPRYLIKTRGQQVTLSCSPISGHRSVSWYQQTPGQGLQFLFEYFSETQRNKGNFPGRFSGRQFSNSRSEMNVSTLELGDSALYLCASSSVPGQLSTDTQYFGPGTRLTVL.

The chain links TRBV19 to TRBJ2-6, with 9 bases that match TRBD1. CDR3 length: 17 residues. The junction had 7 bases not matched to a gene; V was cut back by 6 bases and J by 1 base. Germline V gene lookup returns CDR1 LNHDA and CDR2 SQIVND (reference sequence). CDR3 sequence (DNA): TGTGCCAGTAGCGGGACAGGGAGGGTGTCTGGGGCCAACGTCCTGACTTTC. The encoded protein is CASSGTGRVSGANVLTF.

The V gene is TRBV19, the J gene TRBJ2-4; tentatively, D is TRBD1 (6 bases). Germline V gene sequence: CDR1 LNHDA, CDR2 SQIVND (reference sequence). The germline V and J ends were trimmed by 0 bases and 1 base, with 13 bases remaining between them. The CDR3 spans 17 residues. The DNA for the CDR3 is TGTGCCAGTAGTATAGAGGTCAAGCAGGGGGCCAAAAACATTCAGTACTTC. Protein sequence: CASSIEVKQGAKNIQYF.

The CDR3 spells CASSSRGNTEAFF. The CDR3, as DNA: TGTGCCAGCAGCTCCAGGGGGAACACTGAAGCTTTCTTT. The genes are TRBV7-8 and TRBJ1-1; the D gene is possibly TRBD1 (6 bases). Per the germline V gene, CDR1 is SGHVS and CDR2 is FQNEAQ. Trimming pared 4 bases from V and 1 base from J, leaving 7 bases between. The CDR3 is made up of 13 amino acids.

The CDR3 DNA reads as TGTGCCATCAGTGAGTCGGGAGGTGATCGGGACGAGCAGTACTTC. Translated: CAISESGGDRDEQYF. The chain carries TRBV10-3 and TRBJ2-7; TRBD2 might be the D (6 bases). CDR1 is ENHRY and CDR2 is SYGVKD in the germline V gene. V gave up 0 bases and J gave up 5 bases, with 14 bases separating them. This CDR3 has 15 residues.

The chain joins TRBV27 to TRBJ1-6; TRBD1 might be the D (6 bases). CDR1 and CDR2 from the germline V gene are MNHEY and SMNVEV (reference sequence). V lost 6 bases to trimming and J lost 6 bases, with 12 bases between them. This CDR3 region has 14 residues. The CDR3 loop reads CASRLTGSNSPLHF. In DNA form, the CDR3 reads TGTGCCAGCAGACTCACAGGGAGTAATTCACCCCTCCACTTT.

The V gene is TRBV5-8, the J gene TRBJ2-3, with D unclear. With 4 bases removed from V and 3 bases from J, the gap between germline ends came to 15 bases. CDR1 SGHTS and CDR2 YDEGEE come from the germline V gene. The CDR3 is made up of 15 amino acids. The CDR3 DNA sequence: TGTGCCAGCAGCGCGACCTTTATCGGGACAGATACGCAGTATTTT. Protein sequence: CASSATFIGTDTQYF.

The chain links TRBV28 to TRBJ2-7; 8 nucleotides match TRBD2. The junction had 4 bases not matched to a gene; V was cut back by 7 bases and J by 2 bases. The CDR3 runs 13 residues. Germline CDR1 MDHEN, CDR2 SYDVKM. The CDR3 DNA reads TGTGCCAGCACAGCGGGGGATGCCTACGAGCAGTACTTC. Protein product: CASTAGDAYEQYF.

V gene TRBV9 combines with J gene TRBJ1-1, with D possibly TRBD1 on 6 matching bases. Germline assignment: CDR1 SGDLS and CDR2 YYNGEE. V lost 2 bases, J lost 0 bases, and 11 bases lay in between. CDR3 length: 15 amino acids. CDR3 bases: TGTGCCAGCAGCGTCGCAGGGGACCTGAACACTGAAGCTTTCTTT. Amino acid sequence: CASSVAGDLNTEAFF.

The chain employs TRBV7-6 and TRBJ2-1; 11 positions agree with TRBD2. The CDR3 has 14 amino acids. The V gene end was trimmed by 1 base and the J gene end by 7 bases; junction bases not matched to a gene: 0. Germline V CDR1 and CDR2: SGHVS, FNYEAQ. The CDR3 is CASSLGLAGNEQFF. The CDR3 DNA is TGTGCCAGCAGCTTAGGACTAGCGGGGAATGAGCAGTTCTTC.

About this clone: This same CDR3 is encoded by further DNA sequences in the sample. The V call is TRBV5-4, the J call TRBJ2-3; 8 bases fit TRBD2. CDR3 length: 16 amino acids. Trimming cost V 1 base and J 1 base; bases outside gene matches: 5. The V gene's germline CDR1 is SGHNT and CDR2 YYREEE (reference sequence). The CDR3 reads CASSLYSRGGTDTQYF. As DNA, the CDR3 is TGTGCCAGCAGCTTGTATTCGCGGGGGGGCACAGATACGCAGTATTTT.

This chain uses TRBV7-2 with TRBJ2-7; the D gene is possibly TRBD2 (6 bases). CDR3 length equals 14 residues. V was cut by 5 bases and J by 0 bases, with 11 bases left in between. Germline assignment: CDR1 SGHTA and CDR2 FQGNSA. CDR3 DNA: TGTGCCAGCAGCCCCTGGCGGGGCTCCTACGAGCAGTACTTC. Translation: CASSPWRGSYEQYF.

The chain uses TRBV5-8 and TRBJ2-1, with 9 nucleotides matching TRBD1. The J segment lost 8 bases and the V segment lost 3 bases, leaving 9 bases of the junction unmatched. The CDR3 covers 15 residues. CDR1 is SGHTS, CDR2 YDEGEE, per germline. DNA for the CDR3: TGTGCCAGCAGCTGGGGGGGACAGGGTGTTTATGAGCAGTTCTTC. The encoded protein is CASSWGGQGVYEQFF.

V usage is TRBV18 and J usage is TRBJ1-1; no firm D call. The CDR3 has 13 amino acids. The ends were cut back, 3 bases at V and 6 bases at J, with 11 bases in the middle. CDR1 and CDR2 from the germline V gene are KGHSH and LQKENI. CDR3 residues: CASSPSTGPEAFF. CDR3 sequence (DNA): TGTGCCAGCTCACCTAGTACGGGTCCTGAAGCTTTCTTT.

V gene TRBV4-3 combines with J gene TRBJ1-6; 10 bases line up with TRBD1. Germline CDR1 is LGHNA and CDR2 is YSLEER. The CDR3 runs 19 residues. The V and J ends lost 2 bases and 4 bases, in that order; junction bases with no gene match: 11. The CDR3 sequence: CASSQHTPGQGTYNSPLHF. In DNA, the CDR3 is TGCGCCAGCAGCCAACACACCCCGGGACAGGGGACTTATAATTCACCCCTCCACTTT.

The DNA for the CDR3 is TGTGCCAGCAGCGCATACAGGGTTGTCTACGAGCAGTACTTC. It translates to CASSAYRVVYEQYF. The chain uses TRBV14 and TRBJ2-7; possibly TRBD1 for D (6 bases). Between the trimmed V and J ends, which lost 5 bases and 3 bases, there was a span of 14 bases. Per germline, CDR1 SGHDN and CDR2 FVKESK. CDR3 length: 14 residues.